Listed below are T cell receptor beta chains from one sample, sequenced in a study of blood T cell repertoires in COVID-19. Only in-frame clones appear in the TCRdb table, and some are missing; sequencing was by immunoSEQ multiplex PCR. The repertoire consists of about 170,000 clones, with 80% to 95% occurring once and the leading ten covering 4.8%. Source material: peripheral blood. These receptors were collected from a man aged 25 to 40 with COVID-19, enrolled during active disease. Each CDR3 is given with its conserved first and last residue. The D gene is left open where the match is weak. The size entry is marked missing in some rows and otherwise reads once, few, many or a size class.

J: TRBJ2-1
size: .
D: .
V: TRBV24-1
DNA: TGTGCCTCAGGTGGCAGGGTCATCAATGAGCAGTTCTTC
CDR3: CASGGRVINEQFF

J: TRBJ1-2
size: .
D: .
V: TRBV7-3
DNA: TGTGCCAGCAGCTTAAACAGGGTCGATGGCTACACCTTC
CDR3: CASSLNRVDGYTF

J: TRBJ1-4
size: .
D: TRBD1
V: TRBV28
DNA: TGTGCCAGCAGTTTACAGGGGGCGGATGAAAAACTGTTTTTT
CDR3: CASSLQGADEKLFF

J: TRBJ1-1
size: .
D: TRBD1
V: TRBV5-1
DNA: TGCGCCAGCAGCTTGACAGGGGCAGTTTTGAACACTGAAGCTTTCTTT
CDR3: CASSLTGAVLNTEAFF

J: TRBJ2-1
size: .
D: .
V: TRBV9
DNA: TGTGCCAGCAACCCGAGCTCCTACAATGAGCAGTTCTTC
CDR3: CASNPSSYNEQFF

J: TRBJ2-2
size: .
D: .
V: TRBV19
DNA: TGTGCCAGTCGGATCGGAGGTTACACCGGGGAGCTGTTTTTT
CDR3: CASRIGGYTGELFF

J: TRBJ2-1
size: .
D: .
V: TRBV27
DNA: TGTGCCAGCAGCTCCGGGACAACATCCTACAATGAGCAGTTCTTC
CDR3: CASSSGTTSYNEQFF

J: TRBJ2-7
size: .
D: TRBD2
V: TRBV27
DNA: TGTGCCAGCCGGGGCGGGAGTGATTCCTACGAGCAGTACTTC
CDR3: CASRGGSDSYEQYF

J: TRBJ2-7
size: once
D: TRBD1
V: TRBV28
DNA: TGTGCCAGCAGTTCGTCGGACAGGGTCGAGACCTCGCAGTACTTC
CDR3: CASSSSDRVETSQYF

J: TRBJ1-3
size: few
D: .
V: TRBV9
DNA: TGTGCCAGCAGCCCTCGCCTCGAGGGCTGGGGAAACACCATATATTTT
CDR3: CASSPRLEGWGNTIYF

J: TRBJ1-5
size: .
D: TRBD1
V: TRBV6-5
DNA: TGTGCCAGCAGGACAGGGCGCAATCAGCCCCAGCATTTT
CDR3: CASRTGRNQPQHF

J: TRBJ1-2
size: .
D: TRBD1
V: TRBV11-3
DNA: TGTGCCAGCAGCTTAGAGGGACAGGGTGATGTTGGCTACACCTTC
CDR3: CASSLEGQGDVGYTF

J: TRBJ2-3
size: once
D: TRBD2
V: TRBV7-9
DNA: TGTGCCAGCAGCTTAGCGCTAGCGGGGGGGCCAGGCACAGATACGCAGTATTTT
CDR3: CASSLALAGGPGTDTQYF

J: TRBJ2-7
size: .
D: TRBD1
V: TRBV11-3
DNA: TGTGCCAGCAGCGAGGGACAGGGAATATCGGGCGAGCAGTACTTC
CDR3: CASSEGQGISGEQYF

J: TRBJ2-7
size: .
D: TRBD2
V: TRBV6-2/TRBV6-3
DNA: TGTGCCAGCAGTTACAACGGACTAGCGGGGGACTACGAGCAGTACTTC
CDR3: CASSYNGLAGDYEQYF

J: TRBJ1-6
size: .
D: TRBD1
V: TRBV27
DNA: TGTGCCAGCAGTCCCTGGGACAGGGGAAATTCACCCCTCCACTTT
CDR3: CASSPWDRGNSPLHF

J: TRBJ1-2
size: .
D: .
V: TRBV19
DNA: TGTGCCAGTAGTTTTCAGGTGCTCGACTATGGCTACACCTTC
CDR3: CASSFQVLDYGYTF

J: TRBJ2-2
size: .
D: .
V: TRBV18
DNA: TGTGCCAGCTCACCACTTCGTCCCAGGGCGAACACCGGGGAGCTGTTTTTT
CDR3: CASSPLRPRANTGELFF

J: TRBJ2-3
size: .
D: .
V: TRBV7-9
DNA: TGTGCCAGCAGCTTTATCAGGGCTAGCACAGATACGCAGTATTTT
CDR3: CASSFIRASTDTQYF

J: TRBJ1-6
size: .
D: .
V: TRBV7-2
DNA: TGTGCCAGCAGCCCCGGCCCCAGGCAGGCGAGCTCCTATAATTCACCCCTCCACTTT
CDR3: CASSPGPRQASSYNSPLHF

J: TRBJ2-5
size: .
D: .
V: TRBV3-1/TRBV3-2
DNA: TGTGCCAGCAGCGGTTTAGTACAAGAGACCCAGTACTTC
CDR3: CASSGLVQETQYF

J: TRBJ2-1
size: .
D: TRBD2
V: TRBV29-1
DNA: TGCAGCGTTGGGTCACTAGCGGGAGCTGGCAATGAGCAGTTCTTC
CDR3: CSVGSLAGAGNEQFF

J: TRBJ1-2
size: .
D: .
V: TRBV30
DNA: TGTGCCTGGAACCGGGGAATATCTGGCTACACCTTC
CDR3: CAWNRGISGYTF

J: TRBJ2-5
size: .
D: .
V: TRBV28
DNA: TGTGCCAGCAGTTTCGCTTACAGCGGCCAAGAGACCCAGTACTTC
CDR3: CASSFAYSGQETQYF

J: TRBJ2-2
size: .
D: TRBD2
V: TRBV2
DNA: TGTGCCAGCAGATTCTTAGCGGGAAGACGATCCGAGCTGTTTTTT
CDR3: CASRFLAGRRSELFF

J: TRBJ2-2
size: .
D: .
V: TRBV4-1
DNA: TGCGCCAGCAGCTACAGGGATCGAGACACCGGGGAGCTGTTTTTT
CDR3: CASSYRDRDTGELFF

J: TRBJ1-1
size: .
D: .
V: TRBV18
DNA: TGTGCCAGCTCACCGGGGAGGGACACTGAAGCTTTCTTT
CDR3: CASSPGRDTEAFF

J: TRBJ2-3
size: .
D: .
V: TRBV19
DNA: TGTGCCAGTAGCCAATGGGGGGGCAGCACAGATACGCAGTATTTT
CDR3: CASSQWGGSTDTQYF

J: TRBJ1-2
size: .
D: .
V: TRBV6-5
DNA: TGTGCCAGCAGTTACACCCCAGGAGGCCTGGGAGGCTACACCTTC
CDR3: CASSYTPGGLGGYTF

J: TRBJ1-1
size: .
D: .
V: TRBV7-2
DNA: TGTGCCAGCAGCTTTACCGGGACACCGAACACTGAAGCTTTCTTT
CDR3: CASSFTGTPNTEAFF

J: TRBJ1-1
size: .
D: .
V: TRBV19
DNA: TGTGCCAGTAGTACCCAGGGTGGTACTGAAGCTTTCTTT
CDR3: CASSTQGGTEAFF

J: TRBJ1-1
size: .
D: .
V: TRBV30
DNA: TGTGCCTGGAGTTTCCAAGGGGACACTGAAGCTTTCTTT
CDR3: CAWSFQGDTEAFF

J: TRBJ2-3
size: .
D: TRBD1
V: TRBV14
DNA: TGTGCCAGCCGAAGGGGGCAGGGCACAGATACGCAGTATTTT
CDR3: CASRRGQGTDTQYF

J: TRBJ1-4
size: .
D: .
V: TRBV15
DNA: TGTGCCACCAGCACTCCTCTCAGAGGTCCAGGGGCCGGGGAAAAACTGTTTTTT
CDR3: CATSTPLRGPGAGEKLFF

J: TRBJ2-7
size: .
D: .
V: TRBV3-1/TRBV3-2
DNA: TGTGCCAGCGGAAAAACAGGGTTTGAGCAGTACTTC
CDR3: CASGKTGFEQYF

J: TRBJ1-4
size: .
D: .
V: TRBV19
DNA: TGTGCCAGTAGGGGGCCGGGTGAGACGGAACTGTTTTTT
CDR3: CASRGPGETELFF

J: TRBJ1-4
size: .
D: .
V: TRBV7-3
DNA: TGTGCCAGCAGCTTAAACTCGAGAAAACTGTTTTTT
CDR3: CASSLNSRKLFF

J: TRBJ2-7
size: .
D: .
V: TRBV7-2
DNA: TGTGCCAGCAGCTGGGACAGAGGGGGGTTCTACGAGCAGTACTTC
CDR3: CASSWDRGGFYEQYF

J: TRBJ1-4
size: .
D: TRBD1
V: TRBV6-1
DNA: TGTGCCAGCAGTGCGGACAGGGAAGTCTTCCTGGGAAAACTGTTTTTT
CDR3: CASSADREVFLGKLFF

J: TRBJ2-5
size: .
D: TRBD2
V: TRBV14
DNA: TGTGCCAGCAGCCAAGTAGCGGGGGGATCTGAGACCCAGTACTTC
CDR3: CASSQVAGGSETQYF

J: TRBJ1-2
size: once
D: .
V: TRBV6-6
DNA: TGTGCCAGCAGTTCCACAGGGCTGGATGGCTACACCTTC
CDR3: CASSSTGLDGYTF

J: TRBJ2-7
size: .
D: .
V: TRBV5-1
DNA: TGCGCCAGCAGCGTACAGGGTGACGAGCAGTACTTC
CDR3: CASSVQGDEQYF

J: TRBJ1-4
size: .
D: .
V: TRBV4-2
DNA: TGTGCCAGCAGCCAACCAGGAATTAATGAAAAACTGTTTTTT
CDR3: CASSQPGINEKLFF

J: TRBJ2-1
size: .
D: .
V: TRBV4-2
DNA: TGTGCCAGCAGATTAGACAGAGACAATGAGCAGTTCTTC
CDR3: CASRLDRDNEQFF

J: TRBJ1-4
size: .
D: .
V: TRBV30
DNA: TGTGCCTGGAGAGATACGGGTGCAACTAATGAAAAACTGTTTTTT
CDR3: CAWRDTGATNEKLFF

J: TRBJ2-7
size: .
D: .
V: TRBV12-3/TRBV12-4
DNA: TGTGCCAGCAGCCCGGACTCGTCCGAGCAGTACTTC
CDR3: CASSPDSSEQYF

J: TRBJ2-7
size: .
D: .
V: TRBV28
DNA: TGTGCCAGCAGCAAATCCTACGAGCAGTACTTC
CDR3: CASSKSYEQYF

J: TRBJ1-5
size: .
D: .
V: TRBV18
DNA: TGTGCCAGCTCACCCCTCAATCAGCCCCAGCATTTT
CDR3: CASSPLNQPQHF

J: TRBJ1-2
size: .
D: .
V: TRBV9
DNA: TGTGCCAGCAGCGCCGGGACATACGGCTACACCTTC
CDR3: CASSAGTYGYTF

J: TRBJ1-2
size: .
D: .
V: TRBV2
DNA: TGTGCCAGCAGTGCGAACTATGGCTACACCTTC
CDR3: CASSANYGYTF

J: TRBJ2-7
size: once
D: .
V: TRBV6-5
DNA: TGTGCGGCGACGGACAGCTTGTCCTACGAGCAGTACTTC
CDR3: CAATDSLSYEQYF

J: TRBJ2-7
size: .
D: TRBD1
V: TRBV6-2/TRBV6-3
DNA: TGTGCCAGCAGTTACTCCGACGGGGGACAGGGCGCCTACGAGCAGTACTTC
CDR3: CASSYSDGGQGAYEQYF

J: TRBJ1-5
size: .
D: TRBD1
V: TRBV12-3/TRBV12-4
DNA: TGTGCCAGCAGTTGGGACAGGGATCAGCCCCAGCATTTT
CDR3: CASSWDRDQPQHF

J: TRBJ1-1
size: .
D: .
V: TRBV19
DNA: TGTGCCAGTAGGGCTACAGGCAGGGGAACTGAAGCTTTCTTT
CDR3: CASRATGRGTEAFF

J: TRBJ2-7
size: few
D: TRBD2
V: TRBV27
DNA: TGTGCCAGCAGTTCCCGGGGGGGGAGCGACGAGCAGTACTTC
CDR3: CASSSRGGSDEQYF